One and the same sample provided the 8 T cell receptor beta chains below, sequenced in a study of T-cell memory formation after mild COVID-19. From the 5' RACE reads, TCRdb called clonotypes with MiXCR, one entry per CDR3 protein. The data show roughly 130,000 distinct CDR3 sequences, with over 15% seen just once and 5% to 5.5% held by the top ten. Sequencing used PBMCs or a T cell subset sorted from them (not recorded which). The receptors were sampled from a man younger than 35 who had mild COVID-19 (a few samples of this study predate the infection). Cell type and time point are not known.

This clonotype occurred many times. This chain connects TRBV5-1 to TRBJ2-5, with a tentative D call TRBD1 (5 bases). Trimming left V 5 bases short and J 3 bases short, with 14 bases between. The CDR3 length is 14 residues. CDR1 and CDR2 from the germline V gene are SGHRS and YFSETQ. The CDR3 DNA reads TGCGCCAGCAGACTCCAGGGTGGGGAAGAGACCCAGTACTTC. It yields the protein CASRLQGGEETQYF.

This clonotype was picked up a small number of times. CDR3 sequence reads: CATSDPSDGAGELFF. The CDR3, as DNA: TGTGCCACCAGTGACCCATCGGACGGGGCCGGGGAGCTGTTTTTT. V usage is TRBV24-1 and J usage is TRBJ2-2; perhaps TRBD2 as D (5 bases). The CDR3 has 15 residues. V gave up 4 bases and J gave up 6 bases, with 14 bases separating them. Germline-derived CDR1 and CDR2 are KGHDR and SFDVKD.

The chain joins TRBV7-9 to TRBJ1-4; 7 positions match TRBD1. Trimming removed 6 bases from V and 3 bases from J; junction bases left unmatched: 4. Germline assignment: CDR1 SEHNR and CDR2 FQNEAQ (reference sequence). CDR3 length: 14 amino acids. CDR3 nucleotides: TGTGCCAGCAGGCCCGGGACAGCTAATGAAAAACTGTTTTTT. This sequence encodes CASRPGTANEKLFF.

The chain employs TRBV10-3 and TRBJ2-7, with 10 positions matching TRBD1. The CDR3 is made up of 14 amino acids. Germline V gives CDR1 ENHRY, CDR2 SYGVKD. The V segment lost 4 bases and the J segment 1 base; nucleotides outside the gene matches: 1. CDR3 bases: TGTGCCATCAGTGGGACAGGGGGGTCCTACGAGCAGTACTTC. This encodes CAISGTGGSYEQYF.

The chain uses TRBV20-1 and TRBJ2-3; no reliable D call. V was trimmed by 3 bases and J by 4 bases, leaving 5 bases between them. Germline V gene sequence: CDR1 DFQATT, CDR2 SNEGSKA (reference sequence). This CDR3 contains 11 residues. This chain's CDR3 is CSASAADTQYF. The CDR3 DNA is TGCAGTGCTAGCGCCGCAGATACGCAGTATTTT.

CDR3 coding DNA: TGCGCCAGCAGCCAAGCTCGACAGCGGAATTCACCCCTCCACTTT. Its translation: CASSQARQRNSPLHF. V usage is TRBV4-3 and J usage is TRBJ1-6, with D possibly matching TRBD1 (5 bases). Germline V CDR1 and CDR2: LGHNA, YSLEER. The CDR3 extends over 15 amino acids. Deletions cut 1 base from V and 7 bases from J, with 11 bases between.

This clonotype has a handful of counts. The J gene is TRBJ2-7, the V gene TRBV4-2; a possible D gene is TRBD2 (7 bases). Germline V gene data show CDR1 as LGHNA and CDR2 as YNFKEQ. This CDR3 has 15 residues. V was clipped by 4 bases and J by 2 bases, with 15 bases between them. The CDR3 loop is CASSPGGLRTYEQYF. The CDR3 DNA follows: TGTGCCAGCAGCCCGGGGGGCTTAAGAACCTACGAGCAGTACTTC.

The chain carries TRBV7-2 and TRBJ2-7; TRBD2 might be the D (6 bases). Trimming took 1 base from V and 4 from J, leaving 14 bases between them. There are 15 residues in the CDR3. Germline V gene lookup returns CDR1 SGHTA and CDR2 FQGNSA. CDR3 DNA: TGTGCCAGCAGCTTAGACCCAGCGGGTGGGTACGAGCAGTACTTC. Translated, it gives CASSLDPAGGYEQYF.